Below, 17 T cell receptor beta chains from the same sample are listed, as sequenced in a study of T cell responses to AZD1222 COVID-19 vaccine. Only in-frame clones appear in the TCRdb table, and some are missing; sequencing was by immunoSEQ multiplex PCR. The table shows more than 55,000 clones, with roughly 80% occurring only once. The sample here was peripheral blood, taken 28 days after the second AZD1222 dose. These receptors were collected from an adult who received the AZD1222 COVID-19 vaccine.

J is TRBJ1-4 and V is TRBV7-2, with 9 nucleotides matching TRBD1. The germline gives CDR1 SGHTA, CDR2 FQGNSA. The CDR3 length is 18 residues. V was clipped by 2 bases and J by 6 bases; unmatched bases: 13. CDR3 coding DNA: TGTGCCAGCAGCTTACGGCCTGTCGACAGGGGGTCGCATGAAAAACTGTTTTTT. It yields the protein CASSLRPVDRGSHEKLFF. Using reference TRBV7-2 and TRBJ1-4 for the parts outside the CDR3, the full variable domain is GAGVSQSPSNKVTEKGKDVELRCDPISGHTALYWYRQSLGQGLEFLIYFQGNSAPDKSGLPSDRFSAERTGGSVSTLTIQRTQQEDSAVYLCASSLRPVDRGSHEKLFFGSGTQLSVL.

V usage is TRBV11-3 and J usage is TRBJ1-1; D uncertain. V was clipped by 5 bases and J by 6 bases, with 10 bases between them. CDR1 SGHNT and CDR2 YENEEA come from the germline V gene. The CDR3 length is 12 residues. The CDR3 loop is CASSKGWAEAFF. The CDR3 nucleotides read TGTGCCAGCAGCAAAGGGTGGGCTGAAGCTTTCTTT. Full variable domain (remainder filled in from reference TRBV11-3 and TRBJ1-1): EAGVVQSPRYKIIEKKQPVAFWCNPISGHNTLYWYLQNLGQGPELLIRYENEEAVDDSQLPKDRFSAERLKGVDSTLKIQPAELGDSAVYLCASSKGWAEAFFGQGTRLTVV.

V is TRBV14 and J is TRBJ2-1, with D unclear. The CDR3 has 14 residues. The germline V gene has CDR1 SGHDN and CDR2 FVKESK. V lost 3 bases, J lost 0 bases, and 6 bases lay in between. The CDR3 nucleotides read TGTGCCAGCAGCCAGAATCCCTCCTACAATGAGCAGTTCTTC. This gives the protein CASSQNPSYNEQFF. Filled out from reference TRBV14 and TRBJ2-1, the complete variable domain reads EAGVTQFPSHSVIEKGQTVTLRCDPISGHDNLYWYRRVMGKEIKFLLHFVKESKQDESGMPNNRFLAERTGGTYSTLKVQPAELEDSGVYFCASSQNPSYNEQFFGPGTRLTVL.

The chain joins TRBV7-9 to TRBJ1-1, with TRBD1 as a possible D gene (6 bases). The CDR3 runs 14 residues. Germline V gene sequence: CDR1 SEHNR, CDR2 FQNEAQ (reference sequence). V lost 3 bases and J lost 4, with 12 bases in between. CDR3 DNA sequence: TGTGCCAGCAGCTTCACAGGGTCGGGCACTGAAGCTTTCTTT. Translating gives CASSFTGSGTEAFF.

This rearrangement joins TRBV7-6 to TRBJ2-5, with D possibly being TRBD1 or TRBD2 (5 bases each). The CDR3 has 14 amino acids. V was shortened by 0 bases and J by 6 bases, with 11 bases between the two germline ends. CDR1 is SGHVS and CDR2 is FNYEAQ in the germline V gene. The CDR3 loop is CASSLAGATKTQYF. CDR3 in DNA: TGTGCCAGCAGCTTAGCCGGGGCCACGAAGACCCAGTACTTC.

This clone was seen only a few times. The chain is built from TRBV7-8 and TRBJ1-1; D uncertain. Germline-derived CDR1 and CDR2 are SGHVS and FQNEAQ. V gave up 0 bases and J gave up 4 bases, with 9 bases separating them. This CDR3 spans 14 amino acids. The CDR3 loop reads CASSLAWPGTEAFF. The CDR3 bases are TGTGCCAGCAGCTTAGCTTGGCCGGGCACTGAAGCTTTCTTT.

This clone was recorded once. The chain carries TRBV5-4 and TRBJ2-3, with D possibly being TRBD2 (6 bases). V lost 7 bases to trimming and J lost 3 bases, with 15 bases between them. Looked up from germline, CDR1 is SGHNT and CDR2 is YYREEE (reference sequence). This CDR3 has 14 residues. The CDR3 here is CASESGLATDTQYF. CDR3 nucleotides: TGTGCCAGCGAGAGTGGCCTAGCGACAGATACGCAGTATTTT. The complete variable domain, with remaining parts taken from reference TRBV5-4 and TRBJ2-3, reads ETGVTQSPTHLIKTRGQQVTLRCSSQSGHNTVSWYQQALGQGPQFIFQYYREEENGRGNFPPRFSGLQFPNYSSELNVNALELDDSALYLCASESGLATDTQYFGPGTRLTVL.

This clone occurred once. This chain connects TRBV27 to TRBJ1-6; D is unclear. Deletions cut 3 bases from V and 3 bases from J, with 9 bases between. Per germline, CDR1 MNHEY and CDR2 SMNVEV (reference sequence). The CDR3 runs to 15 residues. CDR3 protein: CASSFRESYNSPLHF. In nucleotides, the CDR3 is TGTGCCAGCAGTTTCCGAGAAAGCTATAATTCACCCCTCCACTTT.

The chain couples TRBV7-7 to TRBJ2-2; D gene ambiguous. CDR3 length: 12 residues. Germline V gene data show CDR1 as SSHAT and CDR2 as FNYEAQ (reference sequence). Between the trimmed V and J ends, which lost 4 bases and 8 bases, there was a span of 8 bases. The CDR3 loop reads CASSSDPGELFF. The CDR3 bases are TGTGCCAGCAGCTCGGACCCTGGGGAGCTGTTTTTT.

The V and J genes are TRBV7-2 and TRBJ2-7; a weak D match, TRBD2 (6 bases). Trimming removed 2 bases at V and 5 bases at J, with 10 bases between. CDR1 and CDR2 from the germline V gene are SGHTA and FQGNSA. The CDR3 has 13 residues. CDR3 loop: CASSLIAVDEQYF. The CDR3 nucleotides read TGTGCCAGCAGCTTAATAGCGGTGGACGAGCAGTACTTC.

The CDR3 reads CASSPGTGNTEAFF. CDR3 DNA sequence: TGCGCCAGCAGCCCGGGGACTGGGAACACTGAAGCTTTCTTT. This chain connects TRBV5-1 to TRBJ1-1; perhaps TRBD1 as D (5 bases). V lost 4 bases, J lost 1 base, and 11 bases lay in between. The CDR3 sequence is 14 residues long. Germline V gene lookup returns CDR1 SGHRS and CDR2 YFSETQ.

The V and J genes are TRBV28 and TRBJ1-5, with 9 positions matching TRBD1. The CDR3 runs to 16 residues. The germline V gene encodes CDR1 MDHEN and CDR2 SYDVKM. The ends lost 5 bases at V and 8 bases at J; junction bases unmatched: 13. CDR3 region: CASSLLPGQGRKPQHF. The DNA for the CDR3 is TGTGCCAGCAGTCTCCTACCGGGACAGGGACGGAAGCCCCAGCATTTT.

The chain uses TRBV27 and TRBJ1-6, with no clear D. CDR3 size: 13 residues. Germline lookup yields CDR1 MNHEY and CDR2 SMNVEV (reference sequence). Trimming took 5 bases from V and 9 from J, leaving 11 bases between them. The CDR3 nucleotides read TGTGCCAGCAGTGGGTATAGTGGTTCACCCCTCCACTTT. Residues: CASSGYSGSPLHF.

J is TRBJ2-2 and V is TRBV7-9; no clear D. The CDR3 is 14 amino acids. Trimming left V 2 bases short and J 3 bases short, with 7 bases between. In germline, CDR1 is SEHNR, CDR2 FQNEAQ (reference sequence). DNA for the CDR3: TGTGCCAGCAGCTTACTCCGCGACACCGGGGAGCTGTTTTTT. Protein product: CASSLLRDTGELFF.

V gene TRBV5-6 combines with J gene TRBJ1-5; 8 positions agree with TRBD1. There are 16 residues in the CDR3. The V and J ends lost 4 bases and 9 bases, in that order; junction bases with no gene match: 15. Germline CDR1 SGHDT, CDR2 YYEEEE. CDR3 DNA: TGTGCCAGCAGCCTCACGACAGGGGTGGACGGGGGGCCCCAGCATTTT. It translates to CASSLTTGVDGGPQHF.

This clone was seen just once. The V call is TRBV7-2, the J call TRBJ2-1; D remains unclear. The V gene's germline CDR1 is SGHTA and CDR2 FQGNSA. The V end lost 0 bases, the J end lost 1 base, and 1 base lay between the germline ends. This CDR3 comprises 13 residues. CDR3 loop: CASSLASYNEQFF. CDR3 nucleotide sequence: TGTGCCAGCAGCTTAGCGTCCTACAATGAGCAGTTCTTC.

About this clone itself: The limits of the CDR3 on the DNA are not certain, so only TCRdb's listed CDR3 is given. The chain recombines TRBV5-5 with TRBJ1-2; the D segment call TRBD1 is taken from the table without a DNA check. Counting both end residues, the CDR3 totals 12 amino acids. The germline CDR1 and CDR2 sequences are SGHKS and YYEKEE (reference sequence). CDR3 protein: CASSLWGQGNTF.